This passage covers 21 T cell receptor beta chains from one sample sequenced in a study of OX40 agonist ivuxolimab in advanced cancers. Measured with immunoSEQ multiplex PCR; TCRdb has only the in-frame clones, and not every one. The sample records tens of thousands of clones, less than 95% being singletons. The starting material was CD4+ or CD8+ T cells sorted from blood, obtained in a trial of the OX40 agonist ivuxolimab. The receptors originated from an adult with an advanced solid tumor such as melanoma, head and neck, liver or kidney cancer.

This clone was seen once. This chain connects TRBV15 to TRBJ1-4; maybe TRBD1 (6 bases). CDR1 and CDR2 (germline): LNHNV, YYDKDF (reference sequence). The length of the CDR3 is 15 residues. V was clipped by 4 bases and J by 3 bases, with 12 bases between them. As DNA, the CDR3 is TGTGCCACCAGCAACCCAGCAGGGGCTAATGAAAAACTGTTTTTT. Amino acids: CATSNPAGANEKLFF.

This clone came up once. This chain joins TRBV2 and TRBJ2-3; D gene uncertain. Germline CDR1 reads SNHLY; CDR2 reads FYNNEI. V was trimmed by 8 bases and J by 0 bases, leaving 18 bases between them. This CDR3 region has 16 residues. The CDR3 nucleotides are TGTGCCAGCCTAGGGCCTCGCCCCGGGAGCACAGATACGCAGTATTTT. The encoded protein is CASLGPRPGSTDTQYF.

V gene TRBV10-3 combines with J gene TRBJ2-1; a weak D match, TRBD2 (6 bases). Germline V CDR1 and CDR2: ENHRY, SYGVKD. V lost 0 bases and J 0 bases, leaving 6 bases between the germline ends. This CDR3 contains 15 residues. The CDR3 coding sequence is TGTGCCATCAGTGAGTCGGGGGGCTCCTACAATGAGCAGTTCTTC. Translated: CAISESGGSYNEQFF.

The CDR3 sequence: CASSYGQGNYGYTF. As DNA, the CDR3 is TGTGCCAGCAGTTACGGACAGGGGAACTATGGCTACACCTTC. V and J are TRBV6-5 and TRBJ1-2; the match to TRBD1 covers 9 bases. This CDR3 spans 14 amino acids. Germline CDR1 MNHEY, CDR2 SVGAGI. V lost 2 bases and J lost 2; bases outside the gene matches: 0.

This clone is a singleton in its sample. This chain uses TRBV5-8 with TRBJ2-5; D not certain. Germline V gene lookup returns CDR1 SGHTS and CDR2 YDEGEE. V lost 6 bases and J lost 3, with 12 bases in between. The CDR3 totals 13 residues. The CDR3 loop reads CASMGYLEETQYF. Here the CDR3 DNA reads TGTGCCAGCATGGGGTACCTGGAAGAGACCCAGTACTTC.

The genes are TRBV7-8 and TRBJ2-7; D is perhaps TRBD1 (6 bases). The CDR3 has 13 residues. Trimming cost V 5 bases and J 3 bases, with 11 bases left between them. Per germline, CDR1 SGHVS and CDR2 FQNEAQ. The CDR3 is CASSPGQLYEQYF. The CDR3 DNA is TGTGCCAGCAGCCCCGGACAGCTCTACGAGCAGTACTTC.

This clone was counted once. The V gene is TRBV5-1, the J gene TRBJ2-1, with 8 bases identical to TRBD1. The germline CDR1 and CDR2 sequences are SGHRS and YFSETQ. The CDR3 spans 13 residues. V gave up 4 bases and J gave up 6 bases; unmatched junction bases: 3. The CDR3 bases are TGCGCCAGCAGCACCGACAGGGGCAATGAGCAGTTCTTC. The encoded protein is CASSTDRGNEQFF. Variable domain in full (rest from reference TRBV5-1 and TRBJ2-1): KAGVTQTPRYLIKTRGQQVTLSCSPISGHRSVSWYQQTPGQGLQFLFEYFSETQRNKGNFPGRFSGRQFSNSRSEMNVSTLELGDSALYLCASSTDRGNEQFFGPGTRLTVL.

In its sample, this clone was seen a few times. V gene TRBV5-6 combines with J gene TRBJ2-7; D assignment may be TRBD1 or TRBD2 (6 bases each). The germline CDR1 and CDR2 sequences are SGHDT and YYEEEE. V was shortened by 5 bases and J by 6 bases, with 12 bases between the two germline ends. The CDR3 consists of 12 residues. DNA of the CDR3: TGTGCCAGCAGTCTGGGGGGCACCGAGCAGTACTTC. Translating gives CASSLGGTEQYF.

This rearrangement joins TRBV7-9 to TRBJ2-7; 10 positions match TRBD2. This CDR3 contains 15 residues. The J segment lost 1 base and the V segment lost 5 bases, leaving 5 bases of the junction unmatched. CDR1 is SEHNR and CDR2 is FQNEAQ in the germline V gene (reference sequence). CDR3 nucleotides: TGTGCCAGCAGCCCCTGGACTAGCGGTTCCTACGAGCAGTACTTC. Translation: CASSPWTSGSYEQYF.

This chain connects TRBV5-4 to TRBJ2-3, with D possibly matching TRBD1 (5 bases). Germline assignment: CDR1 SGHNT and CDR2 YYREEE (reference sequence). This CDR3 has 16 residues. Trimming took 1 base from V and 2 from J, leaving 14 bases between them. The CDR3 coding sequence is TGTGCCAGCAGCTTGTTTATAGGGGTTCTCACAGATACGCAGTATTTT. The encoded protein is CASSLFIGVLTDTQYF.

The gene calls are TRBV9 and TRBJ2-1; the match to TRBD2 covers 10 bases. Germline CDR1 reads SGDLS; CDR2 reads YYNGEE. This CDR3 spans 15 amino acids. V shed 3 bases, J shed 8 bases, and the junction held 8 bases outside the gene matches. This CDR3 is CASSGSSGSLDEQFF. CDR3 DNA: TGTGCCAGCAGCGGGTCTAGCGGGAGTCTCGATGAGCAGTTCTTC. The variable domain in full, with the rest retrieved from reference TRBV9 and TRBJ2-1, is DSGVTQTPKHLITATGQRVTLRCSPRSGDLSVYWYQQSLDQGLQFLIQYYNGEERAKGNILERFSAQQFPDLHSELNLSSLELGDSALYFCASSGSSGSLDEQFFGPGTRLTVL.

The CDR3 loop is CASSFRPGPLNGYTF. DNA of the CDR3: TGTGCCAGCAGCTTCCGACCGGGCCCACTCAATGGCTACACCTTC. The chain couples TRBV7-8 to TRBJ1-2; D is unresolved. This CDR3 spans 15 amino acids. Deletions cut 3 bases from V and 6 bases from J, with 17 bases between. Germline V gives CDR1 SGHVS, CDR2 FQNEAQ.

CDR3 in amino acids: CASSSGQNYEQYF. The CDR3 nucleotides are TGTGCCAGCAGCTCGGGACAGAACTACGAGCAGTACTTC. This chain connects TRBV13 to TRBJ2-7; 7 bases map to TRBD1. Germline V lookup: CDR1 PRHDT, CDR2 FYEKMQ (reference sequence). V was pared by 4 bases and J by 3 bases, with 3 bases of the junction left unmatched. This CDR3 has 13 residues.

The chain combines TRBV6-6 with TRBJ2-7; D unresolved. Germline V gene lookup returns CDR1 MNHNY and CDR2 SVGAGI (reference sequence). Trimming stripped 7 bases from V and 1 base from J, with 11 bases between. The CDR3 has 13 residues. The CDR3 sequence: CASNGELSYEQYF. In nucleotides, the CDR3 is TGTGCCAGCAACGGTGAGCTATCCTACGAGCAGTACTTC.

The chain recombines TRBV28 with TRBJ2-7; D may match TRBD1 or TRBD2 (6 bases each). V lost 6 bases and J 3 bases, leaving 12 bases between the germline ends. The germline CDR1 and CDR2 sequences are MDHEN and SYDVKM. This CDR3 is built from 13 residues. This CDR3 reads CASRDRGHYEQYF. The CDR3 coding sequence is TGTGCCAGCAGGGACCGGGGGCACTACGAGCAGTACTTC.

The chain employs TRBV7-8 and TRBJ1-1; D gene unclear. V dropped 2 bases and J dropped 4 bases, with 5 bases sitting between them. The CDR3 covers 12 residues. Germline V lookup: CDR1 SGHVS, CDR2 FQNEAQ. This CDR3 reads CASSLSPTEAFF. DNA for the CDR3: TGTGCCAGCAGCTTATCCCCCACTGAAGCTTTCTTT.

The chain is built from TRBV19 and TRBJ2-1; D gene uncertain. With 3 bases removed from V and 8 bases from J, the gap between germline ends came to 5 bases. The V gene's germline CDR1 is LNHDA and CDR2 SQIVND (reference sequence). There are 11 residues in the CDR3. CDR3 sequence: CASSIEHEQFF. In DNA, the CDR3 is TGTGCCAGTAGTATTGAACATGAGCAGTTCTTC.

The chain is built from TRBV7-9 and TRBJ2-1; the D is unclear. The germline V gene encodes CDR1 SEHNR and CDR2 FQNEAQ (reference sequence). The CDR3 is 13 amino acids. Trimming took 5 bases from V and 3 from J, leaving 8 bases between them. CDR3 coding DNA: TGTGCCAGCAGCAGTGGCAACTACAATGAGCAGTTCTTC. This translates into CASSSGNYNEQFF. Together with reference TRBV7-9 and TRBJ2-1, the CDR3 gives the full variable domain: DTGVSQNPRHKITKRGQNVTFRCDPISEHNRLYWYRQTLGQGPEFLTYFQNEAQLEKSRLLSDRFSAERPKGSFSTLEIQRTEQGDSAMYLCASSSGNYNEQFFGPGTRLTVL.

The chain recombines TRBV20-1 with TRBJ2-7, with unresolved D. This CDR3 has 10 residues. Trimming left V 4 bases short and J 2 bases short, with 3 bases between. Germline CDR1 reads DFQATT; CDR2 reads SNEGSKA (reference sequence). The CDR3 loop reads CSATTYEQYF. Here the CDR3 DNA reads TGCAGTGCTACGACCTACGAGCAGTACTTC.

CDR3 sequence reads: CASSQEAGAGYYEQYF. The CDR3 DNA reads TGTGCCAGCAGCCAAGAGGCCGGGGCTGGCTACTACGAGCAGTACTTC. The V and J genes are TRBV4-2 and TRBJ2-7; either TRBD1 or TRBD2 may supply D (5 bases each). Trimming removed 0 bases from V and 3 bases from J, with 15 bases in between. This CDR3 contains 16 residues. CDR1 is LGHNA, CDR2 YNFKEQ, per germline.

The CDR3 loop is CAAWDMGEQYF. In DNA, the CDR3 is TGTGCCGCCTGGGACATGGGCGAGCAGTACTTC. The chain joins TRBV6-1 to TRBJ2-7; TRBD1 is a possible D gene (6 bases). Germline lookup yields CDR1 MNHNS and CDR2 SASEGT. The CDR3 sequence is 11 residues long. V lost 11 bases to trimming and J lost 6 bases, with 14 bases between them.